This TCR beta chain was sequenced in a study of cytomegalovirus exposure and HLA in healthy donors. PCR was performed using 60 Vbeta and 13 Jbeta primers. The table came from immunoSEQ multiplex PCR; TCRdb's copy has only in-frame clones and leaves some out. The sample lists under 200,000 clones; roughly 84% were seen once. The germline V gene encodes CDR1 MNHEY and CDR2 SVGAGI. V lost 2 bases, J lost 3 bases, and 6 bases stayed unmatched. This CDR3 contains 15 residues. The sequence was obtained from a boy younger than 10 in good health and CMV-seronegative. J is TRBJ2-7 and V is TRBV6-5, with TRBD1 identical over 8 bases. Sequencing was done on a sample of PBMCs. In nucleotides, the CDR3 is TGTGCCAGCAGTTACGGACAGGGTCGTCACTACGAGCAGTACTTC. Residues: CASSYGQGRHYEQYF.